These 11 T cell receptor beta chains originate from one sample sequenced in a study of cytomegalovirus exposure and HLA in healthy donors. The PCR contained 60 Vbeta and 13 Jbeta primers. Produced via immunoSEQ multiplex PCR; TCRdb's table is partial and in-frame only. The table includes around 130,000 clones, around 78% detected once. The specimen sequenced was PBMCs. These receptors were taken from a woman in her forties or fifties in good health and CMV-seronegative.

The chain combines TRBV10-1 with TRBJ2-2; 8 nucleotides match TRBD2. The CDR3 covers 16 residues. The junction had 11 bases not matched to a gene; V was cut back by 7 bases and J by 4 bases. In germline, CDR1 is WNHNN, CDR2 SYGVQD (reference sequence). CDR3 sequence: CASTVKRECVTGELFF. The CDR3 nucleotides are TGCGCCAGCACGGTAAAGCGGGAGTGTGTCACCGGGGAGCTGTTTTTT.

J is TRBJ2-1 and V is TRBV27, with 12 bases matching TRBD2. The ends lost 6 bases at V and 4 bases at J; junction bases unmatched: 7. CDR1 is MNHEY, CDR2 SMNVEV, per germline (reference sequence). The CDR3 length is 16 residues. The chain's CDR3 is CASRVLTSGRYNEQFF. CDR3 coding DNA: TGTGCCAGCAGGGTTTTGACTAGCGGGAGATACAATGAGCAGTTCTTC.

The rearrangement links TRBV29-1 to TRBJ2-1; 8 bases agree with TRBD2. The germline V gene encodes CDR1 SQVTM and CDR2 ANQGSEA. V shed 4 bases, J shed 7 bases, and the junction held 6 bases outside the gene matches. The CDR3 is 13 residues long. This CDR3 reads CSVVSSGSNEQFF. The DNA of the CDR3 is TGCAGCGTTGTATCTAGCGGGTCGAATGAGCAGTTCTTC.

The chain couples TRBV30 to TRBJ1-1; 9 nucleotides match TRBD1. CDR1 and CDR2 from the germline V gene are GTSNPN and SVGIG (reference sequence). After removal of 3 bases from V and 6 bases from J, the junction contained 8 bases not matched to a gene. This CDR3 has 14 residues. Written as DNA, the CDR3 is TGTGCCTGGAGCGGGGGACAGGGAGAGTCTGAAGCTTTCTTT. Amino acids: CAWSGGQGESEAFF.

The rearrangement uses TRBV6-6 and TRBJ2-5; tentative D call: TRBD1 (5 bases). This CDR3 has 16 amino acids. CDR1 is MNHNY and CDR2 is SVGAGI in the germline V gene (reference sequence). V was trimmed by 6 bases and J by 2 bases, leaving 19 bases between them. The CDR3 sequence: CASSGNQGPGQETQYF. The CDR3 coding sequence is TGTGCCAGCAGCGGAAACCAAGGCCCAGGGCAAGAGACCCAGTACTTC.

This sequence joins TRBV19 and TRBJ2-7, with D maybe TRBD1 (6 bases). V dropped 9 bases and J dropped 3 bases, with 21 bases sitting between them. The V gene's germline CDR1 is LNHDA and CDR2 SQIVND (reference sequence). This CDR3 has 15 residues. The CDR3 DNA follows: TGTGCCAGCAGAAAGACGGGACAAGGGGACTACGAGCAGTACTTC. This codes for CASRKTGQGDYEQYF.

This clone has only one observation. J is TRBJ2-7 and V is TRBV30; D is possibly TRBD2 (6 bases). The CDR3 contains 14 residues. V lost 0 bases and J 3 bases, leaving 12 bases between the germline ends. Germline V gene data show CDR1 as GTSNPN and CDR2 as SVGIG (reference sequence). CDR3 sequence: CAWSVGGWVYEQYF. DNA of the CDR3: TGTGCCTGGAGTGTGGGGGGATGGGTCTACGAGCAGTACTTC. The full variable domain, its missing parts supplied by reference TRBV30 and TRBJ2-7, is SQTIHQWPATLVQPVGSPLSLECTVEGTSNPNLYWYRQAAGRGLQLLFYSVGIGQISSEVPQNLSASRPQDRQFILSSKKLLLSDSGFYLCAWSVGGWVYEQYFGPGTRLTVT.

The chain is built from TRBV4-3 and TRBJ2-1; D possibly corresponds to TRBD1 (6 bases). Trimming cost V 1 base and J 1 base, with 20 bases left between them. The CDR3 totals 19 residues. Germline values: CDR1 LGHNA, CDR2 YSLEER. CDR3 coding DNA: TGCGCCAGCAGCCAAGTTGGGGGCATAGTTGCCTCGTCCTACAATGAGCAGTTCTTC. It encodes CASSQVGGIVASSYNEQFF.

The chain recombines TRBV29-1 with TRBJ2-2, with D possibly matching TRBD1 (6 bases). The ends were cut back, 5 bases at V and 4 bases at J, with 11 bases in the middle. In germline, CDR1 is SQVTM, CDR2 ANQGSEA. The CDR3 loop spans 13 amino acids. The CDR3 region is CSVHREVTGELFF. CDR3 DNA: TGCAGCGTTCACAGGGAAGTCACCGGGGAGCTGTTTTTT.

The chain combines TRBV6-5 with TRBJ1-1; D unresolved. The CDR3 consists of 12 residues. CDR1 is MNHEY and CDR2 is SVGAGI in the germline V gene. Between the trimmed V and J ends, which lost 10 bases and 1 base, there was a span of 10 bases. CDR3 sequence reads: CATFRGNTEAFF. CDR3 nucleotide sequence: TGTGCCACCTTCCGGGGGAACACTGAAGCTTTCTTT.

The chain has TRBV4-3 and TRBJ1-4; 9 nucleotides match TRBD1. With 3 bases clipped from V and 8 bases from J, the junction kept 10 bases outside the gene matches. Germline-derived CDR1 and CDR2 are LGHNA and YSLEER. CDR3 length equals 16 residues. The chain's CDR3 is CASSQGLGTGNEKLFF. The CDR3 nucleotides read TGCGCCAGCAGCCAGGGCTTGGGGACAGGGAACGAAAAACTGTTTTTT.